The sequence of this T cell receptor beta chain was determined in a study of PD-1 blockade in classical Hodgkin lymphoma. Findings and limits, study-wide: Compared with baseline, CD4+ but not CD8+ TCR diversity had risen significantly by C4D1. The diversity seen at baseline in complete responders resembled that of newly diagnosed patients.

Worth noting for this clone: Its antigen is still unknown.

Germline-derived CDR1 and CDR2 are SGHRS and YFSETQ. V lost 0 bases, J lost 5 bases, and 4 bases stayed unmatched. The CDR3 has 14 amino acids. Relapse was seen in all patients after autologous stem cell transplantation, and brentuximab vedotin exposure was variable. Generated by immunoSEQ multiplex PCR, the TCRdb table keeps only in-frame clones and is missing some. The data contain over 10,000 clones, around 77% of them seen just once; the ten biggest clones take up approximately 25%. This specimen consisted of peripheral blood mononuclear cells (PBMCs), obtained at baseline. This rearrangement joins TRBV5-1 to TRBJ2-5; 7 nucleotides line up with TRBD1. This sequence originates from a human donor with classical Hodgkin lymphoma. CDR3 sequence reads: CASSLAGQRETQYF. The CDR3 bases are TGCGCCAGCAGCTTGGCGGGACAGAGGGAGACCCAGTACTTC.